This TCR beta chain appears in the sequencing data of a study of T cell responses to AZD1222 COVID-19 vaccine (dated by TCRdb to the early 2020s). A note on the overall study: AZD1222 recipients with second doses at about 4 weeks or about 12 weeks were pooled, because spike-specific TCR depth and breadth did not differ between schedules. A total of 233 trial participants underwent TCR sequencing, of whom 200 to 220 received two doses of AZD1222 and about 25 received two doses of the MenACWY control vaccine. Trial participants were enrolled by age into 18-55, 56-69 and 70-plus year subgroups, with 148, 28 and 57 TCR-sequenced participants respectively. The study at large found these results: The whole spike protein was spanned by vaccine-associated CD4 TCRs, and dominant responses were seen in regions 160-218 and 743-854. Participants were mostly white British, with more females than males. The authors suggested clonal diversity may have been underestimated. In the small 56-69-year group, the increase in depth fell short of significance, most likely because of low power. Because no samples from the day 14 peak response were available, repertoires could be characterized only after the peak T cell response. Conclusions about previously exposed vaccinees were limited because only six AZD1222 recipients were SARS-CoV-2 seropositive at baseline. Reportedly, close to half of the unique spike-specific TCRs recognized epitopes lying outside the regions that are mutated in the B.1.351 and B.1.1.7 variants. After two AZD1222 doses, both the breadth and the depth of spike-specific TCRs were significantly higher than at day 0 and than in MenACWY recipients.

This clone was seen many times. The target of this receptor is not known. Base qualities are not provided; no much larger clone lies one nucleotide away. V lost 3 bases and J lost 6 bases; the stretch between them is 8 bases long. Counted from cysteine to phenylalanine, this CDR3 has 13 amino acids. Only the CDR3 region is kept as DNA, spanning 39 bases read in frame from base 1. Sequences LGHNA (CDR1) and YNFKEQ (CDR2) are obtained from the germline V gene. In the paper's terms, the time point label means: baseline before first vaccination. The vaccinee samples were drawn from two UK trials, COV001 and COV002, one of which was a single-blind randomized controlled phase 2/3 trial testing AZD1222 (ChAdOx1 nCoV-19) in healthy adults. For TCRbeta chain sequencing, PBMC samples from trial participants were taken at day 0 and at day 28 after the second dose. The CDR3 regions of human TCRbeta chains were analyzed by immunosequencing. Under the source paper's analysis protocol: TCRs in the repertoires were matched against a reference library of SARS-CoV-2-specific TCRs that had been generated with the MIRA antigen-specificity platform. Breadth meant the fraction of unique TCRs that were SARS-CoV-2-associated, whereas depth meant the fraction of total T cells that were SARS-CoV-2-associated. Using the MIRA data, each spike-specific TCR was mapped to the spike region that the TCR reacts to and placed in a CD4 or CD8 class. Log10-transformed breadth and depth values were compared by one-way ANOVA with Sidak's multiple comparisons tests. TCRdb stores this immuneACCESS table with in-frame sequences only. Part of the clones is absent; in the studies checked, under half of the shortfall reflects unresolved V genes, and no reason is known for the rest. That table gives V, J and clone size, and the DNA gave D and trimming. The sample includes about 180,000 clones, with less than 90% observed a single time. The top ten clones comprise 1.5% to 2% of the sample.

The sequences come from peripheral blood, collected on day 0 of AZD1222 vaccination. The receptor was derived from an adult in good health. The chain is encoded by TRBV4-2 joined to TRBJ1-4; the D region possibly corresponds to TRBD1 (5 bases align). The DNA reads as follows: TGTGCCAGCAGCCAGACGACAGATGAAAAACTGTTTTTT. This codes for CASSQTTDEKLFF.